The clone carrying this TCR beta chain showed up just once. Its antigen is still unknown. This sample stems from a study of cytomegalovirus exposure and HLA in healthy donors. Study-wide context: Early release data held 75 million to 90 million unique TCRs from HLA-typed donors.

PCR was performed using 60 Vbeta and 13 Jbeta primers. Some clones are missing from TCRdb's copy, which holds only in-frame ones; the method was immunoSEQ multiplex PCR. The data contain tens of thousands of clones, over 75% of them singletons. Study-level results: Relative to the approximately 670-donor mean, N-insertions were reportedly fewer in an Asian-associated ancestry cluster in a later analysis.

Donors counted as nominally healthy when sampled, yet unrecorded immune exposures were likely. The sequencing input was PBMCs. This TCR came from a man aged 25-45 years in good health and CMV-seronegative.

This CDR3 is CASSSQGRNTEAFF. CDR3 in DNA: TGTGCCAGCAGCTCACAGGGGAGGAACACTGAAGCTTTCTTT. V is TRBV7-3 and J is TRBJ1-1; 7 positions match TRBD1. Trimming at V came to 4 bases and at J to 1 base, leaving 3 bases not matched to a gene. Germline V lookup: CDR1 SGHTA, CDR2 FQGTGA. This CDR3 has 14 amino acids. The complete variable domain, with remaining parts taken from reference TRBV7-3 and TRBJ1-1, reads GAGVSQTPSNKVTEKGKYVELRCDPISGHTALYWYRQSLGQGPEFLIYFQGTGAADDSGLPNDRFFAVRPEGSVSTLKIQRTERGDSAVYLCASSSQGRNTEAFFGQGTRLTVV.